The T cell receptor (beta chain) described here comes from a study of T cells after yellow fever vaccination. In its sample, this clonotype was seen many times. The CDR3 runs 16 residues. V shed 8 bases and J 1 base; nucleotides not matched to a gene: 11. Germline V CDR1 and CDR2: MDHEN, SYDVKM. One entry per CDR3 protein results from TCRdb running MiXCR on the 5' RACE reads. The sample contains roughly 310,000 distinct CDR3 sequences, roughly 4% of which appear only once. Sequencing used PBMCs, obtained on the day of the yellow fever booster vaccination. The chain combines TRBV28 with TRBJ2-1, with 7 bases matching TRBD2. The TCR was taken from a man aged 18 to 35 who received the YFV17D yellow fever vaccine. CDR3 nucleotide sequence: TGTGCCAGCGGATCACCTGGCGGGGGATCCTACAATGAGCAGTTCTTC. It yields the protein CASGSPGGGSYNEQFF.